Each of the 26 T cell receptor beta chains below was sequenced from the same sample in a study of tumor-infiltrating lymphocytes in primary liver carcinoma. Germline DNA was also extracted, and blood RNA derived from unsorted whole blood. Production of TCR beta cDNA used roughly 480 ng total RNA together with a constant-region primer. Libraries of TCR beta came from three nested multiplex PCR rounds with slightly modified ARM-PCR. PCR rounds one and two used TRBV1-TRBV30 forward primers with a C-beta reverse primer for about 11 cycles each. TCRdb processed the multiplex PCR reads anew with MiXCR; each CDR3 protein has one entry. The table shows about 330,000 distinct CDR3 sequences, with 65% occurring only once. Sequencing was done on a sample of peripheral blood. These receptors were taken from a man aged 40-49 years with primary liver carcinoma and hepatitis B virus infection.

This clonotype came up a few times. This chain joins TRBV6-4 and TRBJ1-1; D gene unclear. Germline V gene sequence: CDR1 MRHNA, CDR2 SNTAGT. Trimming shortened V by 2 bases and J by 0 bases, and 7 bases separated the two germline ends. The CDR3 consists of 14 residues. The CDR3 loop reads CASSDGELNTEAFF. The DNA of the CDR3 is TGTGCCAGCAGTGACGGGGAACTGAACACTGAAGCTTTCTTT.

On this clonotype itself: The conserved final phenylalanine or tryptophan is absent from the CDR3, which likely points to a read error. The rearrangement uses TRBV4-1 and TRBJ1-1, with D possibly being TRBD1 (6 bases). Trimming removed 0 bases at V and 3 bases at J, with 17 bases between. This CDR3 spans 17 amino acids. CDR1 is MGHRA, CDR2 YSYEKL, per germline. The CDR3 protein is CASSQDRYRAPDTEAFL. The CDR3 DNA is TGCGCCAGCAGCCAAGATAGGTACAGGGCCCCTGACACTGAAGCTTTCTTA.

The chain employs TRBV30 and TRBJ2-1; 7 nucleotides agree with TRBD2. Looked up from germline, CDR1 is GTSNPN and CDR2 is SVGIG (reference sequence). V trimming: 0 bases; J trimming: 2 bases; junction bases outside the gene matches: 19. CDR3 length: 20 amino acids. The chain's CDR3 is CAWSVRVRREFTVPYNEQFF. CDR3 coding DNA: TGTGCCTGGAGTGTACGGGTGAGGCGGGAGTTCACTGTACCCTACAATGAGCAGTTCTTC.

Points on this clonotype: Compared with germline, one end of the junction differs, possibly owing to a read error. The V call is TRBV11-2, the J call TRBJ2-2; tentatively, D is TRBD2 (5 bases). The CDR3 has 14 residues. Germline CDR1 reads SGHAT; CDR2 reads FQNNGV. CDR3 in amino acids: CVSSSPPNTGELFF. DNA for the CDR3: TGTGTCAGCAGCTCCCCCCCGAACACCGGGGAGTTGTTTTTT. Filled out from reference TRBV11-2 and TRBJ2-2, the complete variable domain reads EAGVAQSPRYKIIEKRQSVAFWCNPISGHATLYWYQQILGQGPKLLIQFQNNGVVDDSQLPKDRFSAERLKGVDSTLKIQPAKLEDSAVYLCVSSSPPNTGELFFGEGSRLTVL.

Concerning this clonotype itself: A read error may be the cause here, since a much bigger clone is one base away. This chain links TRBV6-1 with TRBJ2-7; D gene uncertain. The CDR3 is 13 residues long. Germline V gene lookup returns CDR1 MNHNS and CDR2 SASEGT. The CDR3 bases are TGTGCCAGCAGTGAAGCGCCGGGCTACGAGCAGTGCTTC. Translating it yields CASSEAPGYEQCF.

This clonotype was seen at least ten times. J is TRBJ2-1 and V is TRBV6-6; TRBD2 aligns across 14 bases. Germline values: CDR1 MNHNY, CDR2 SVGAGI (reference sequence). CDR3 length equals 17 residues. V lost 8 bases, J lost 2 bases, and 8 bases stayed unmatched. CDR3 in amino acids: CASRGTSGSRTYNEQFF. The CDR3 DNA is TGTGCCAGCCGAGGGACTAGCGGGAGTAGGACCTACAATGAGCAGTTCTTC.

V and J are TRBV19 and TRBJ2-7, with D unresolved. Trimming shortened V by 9 bases and J by 2 bases, and 17 bases separated the two germline ends. The CDR3 loop spans 14 amino acids. The germline CDR1 and CDR2 sequences are LNHDA and SQIVND (reference sequence). The CDR3 sequence: CASKMDGPTYEQYF. The CDR3 DNA follows: TGTGCCAGCAAAATGGATGGACCGACCTACGAGCAGTACTTC. The variable domain in full, with the rest retrieved from reference TRBV19 and TRBJ2-7, is DGGITQSPKYLFRKEGQNVTLSCEQNLNHDAMYWYRQDPGQGLRLIYYSQIVNDFQKGDIAEGYSVSREKKESFPLTVTSAQKNPTAFYLCASKMDGPTYEQYFGPGTRLTVT.

The sample holds one count of this clonotype. At one end the junction does not follow the germline gene, possibly because of a read error. V usage is TRBV29-1 and J usage is TRBJ2-1, with D perhaps assigned TRBD1 or TRBD2 (5 bases each). The CDR3 has 15 amino acids. Per germline, CDR1 SQVTM and CDR2 ANQGSEA. CDR3 nucleotides: TGCAGCGTTTCTTTCGGGGCTAACTTTATCTATGAGCAGCTCTTC. Its protein is CSVSFGANFIYEQLF.

This clonotype was counted once. This chain joins TRBV7-9 and TRBJ2-3, with D possibly being TRBD2 (5 bases). Germline values: CDR1 SEHNR, CDR2 FQNEAQ (reference sequence). The V and J ends lost 5 bases and 8 bases respectively, with 14 bases between them. The CDR3 length is 13 residues. The CDR3 loop is CASSRSGLVTQYF. CDR3 DNA: TGTGCCAGCAGCCGTTCCGGACTTGTTACGCAGTATTTT.

Turning to this clonotype: Possible read error: a much larger clone is one base away. This rearrangement joins TRBV6-6 to TRBJ2-5; a possible D gene is TRBD1 (5 bases). Germline-derived CDR1 and CDR2 are MNHNY and SVGAGI (reference sequence). The CDR3 loop spans 15 amino acids. CDR3 coding DNA: TGTGACAGCAGTTATCCCCGACAGACCCAAGAGACCCAGTACTTC. It encodes CDSSYPRQTQETQYF.

This clonotype was seen repeatedly, ten times or more. The genes are TRBV6-2 or TRBV6-3 and TRBJ2-7, with 7 bases matching TRBD1. CDR3 length: 16 amino acids. The trim removed 4 bases at V and 4 bases at J, leaving 13 bases unmatched. CDR1 is MNHEY, CDR2 SVGEGT, per germline. CDR3 DNA sequence: TGTGCCAGCAGTTCTCGACTTCGAGGGGGCCCGTACGAGCAGTACTTC. Translation: CASSSRLRGGPYEQYF.

This clonotype has a count of ten or more. The rearrangement uses TRBV11-1 and TRBJ1-1; D is uncertain. V lost 3 bases to trimming and J lost 7 bases, with 6 bases between them. The CDR3 totals 11 residues. The germline V gene encodes CDR1 SGHAT and CDR2 FQDESV (reference sequence). This chain's CDR3 is CASSLGNEAFF. The CDR3 DNA reads TGTGCCAGCAGCTTGGGCAATGAAGCTTTCTTT.

A word on this clonotype: One end of the junction does not line up with germline, which may come from a read error. The chain employs TRBV11-2 and TRBJ2-2; no clear D gene. CDR1 SGHAT and CDR2 FQNNGV come from the germline V gene. The CDR3 contains 14 residues. CDR3 sequence reads: CASSLFPNTGELFF. DNA for the CDR3: TGTGCTAGCAGCTTATTTCCGAACACCGGGGAGCTGTTTTTT.

This clonotype was seen only a few times. CDR3 protein: CASSQKNPDRELLSGYTF. The CDR3 bases are TGTGCCAGCAGTCAAAAAAACCCGGACAGGGAACTTCTTAGTGGCTACACCTTC. This sequence joins TRBV6-5 and TRBJ1-2; 8 bases are shared with TRBD1. Per germline, CDR1 MNHEY and CDR2 SVGAGI. With V trimmed by 5 bases and J by 7 bases, 21 bases remained unmatched. The CDR3 covers 18 residues.

Note on this clonotype: This may arise from a read error, as a much more abundant clone is one base away. The J gene is TRBJ2-7, the V gene TRBV10-3; D could derive from TRBD1 or TRBD2 (7 bases each). V lost 4 bases to trimming and J lost 5 bases, with 12 bases between them. The V gene's germline CDR1 is ENHRY and CDR2 SYGVKD. CDR3 length: 13 residues. The CDR3 sequence is CAISVQGGHEQYF. CDR3 in DNA: TGTGCCATCAGTGTTCAGGGGGGGCACGAGCAGTACTTC.

This clonotype was recorded once. The chain employs TRBV10-2 and TRBJ2-5, with D maybe TRBD2 (5 bases). V was clipped by 10 bases and J by 1 base, with 25 bases between them. The CDR3 spans 17 residues. Germline loops: CDR1 WSHSY, CDR2 SAAADI. The CDR3 DNA sequence: TGCGCCAACGGTGAGTCTGGCGGAGGCTACTTCCAAGAGACCCAGTACTTC. This encodes CANGESGGGYFQETQYF.

This clonotype was detected only a few times. The V gene is TRBV5-6, the J gene TRBJ2-6; D gene ambiguous. The CDR3 contains 14 residues. Trimming shortened V by 2 bases and J by 2 bases, and 5 bases separated the two germline ends. Germline values: CDR1 SGHDT, CDR2 YYEEEE. DNA for the CDR3: TGTGCCAGCAGCTTCTACCCTGGGGCCAACGTCCTGACTTTC. Protein sequence: CASSFYPGANVLTF.

This clonotype was counted ten times or more. The chain joins TRBV6-2 or TRBV6-3 to TRBJ2-5; D remains ambiguous. Germline CDR1 MNHEY, CDR2 SVGEGT. CDR3 length equals 12 residues. Trimming stripped 4 bases from V and 7 bases from J, with 10 bases between. This CDR3 is CASSSATGTQYF. The CDR3 nucleotides are TGTGCCAGCAGTTCTGCCACGGGGACCCAGTACTTC.

Of note for this clonotype: This may stem from a read error, because a much larger clone lies one nucleotide away. The chain is built from TRBV5-1 and TRBJ2-3; no reliable D call. This CDR3 comprises 14 residues. Trimming took 3 bases from V and 3 from J, leaving 11 bases between them. CDR1 and CDR2 (germline): SGHRS, YFSETQ. The CDR3 DNA reads as TGCGCCAGCAGCTCGGAGCTGTGGACAGATACGCAGTATTTT. Protein: CASSSELWTDTQYF.

This chain uses TRBV6-2 or TRBV6-3 with TRBJ2-3; no reliable D call. CDR1 and CDR2 (germline): MNHEY, SVGEGT. The CDR3 is 13 amino acids. Trimming stripped 9 bases from V and 3 bases from J, with 13 bases between. CDR3 in amino acids: CARKWVSTDTQYF. The CDR3 region has the DNA TGTGCCAGAAAGTGGGTTTCTACAGATACGCAGTATTTT.

In this sample, this clonotype turned up once. The CDR3 is CASSEGADSRATNEKLFF. CDR3 DNA sequence: TGTGCCAGCAGTGAAGGGGCTGACAGCAGGGCAACTAATGAAAAACTGTTTTTT. V is TRBV6-1 and J is TRBJ1-4; tentatively, D is TRBD1 (5 bases). The CDR3 extends over 18 amino acids. Germline-derived CDR1 and CDR2 are MNHNS and SASEGT. V gave up 1 base and J gave up 0 bases, with 15 bases separating them.

This clonotype has ten or more counts. The chain is built from TRBV29-1 and TRBJ2-2, with TRBD1 matching 7 bases. The CDR3 length is 14 residues. With V trimmed by 6 bases and J by 1 base, 5 bases remained unmatched. CDR1 and CDR2 (germline): SQVTM, ANQGSEA. The chain's CDR3 is CSVGQVLNTGELFF. In DNA, the CDR3 is TGCAGCGTAGGACAGGTCCTGAACACCGGGGAGCTGTTTTTT.

This clonotype was found once. The gene calls are TRBV2 and TRBJ2-5, with 9 bases fitting TRBD1. Looked up from germline, CDR1 is SNHLY and CDR2 is FYNNEI. With V trimmed by 6 bases and J by 5 bases, 7 bases remained unmatched. There are 14 residues in the CDR3. This CDR3 is CASRGQGSWETQYF. CDR3 sequence (DNA): TGTGCCAGCAGAGGACAGGGGTCGTGGGAGACCCAGTACTTC.

The J gene is TRBJ2-7, the V gene TRBV5-1; TRBD2 agrees at 8 bases. There are 15 residues in the CDR3. V trimming: 0 bases; J trimming: 4 bases; junction bases outside the gene matches: 6. Looked up from germline, CDR1 is SGHRS and CDR2 is YFSETQ. In DNA form, the CDR3 reads TGCGCCAGCAGCTTGGAGAGCGGGAGCGGTTACGAGCAGTACTTC. Translated, it gives CASSLESGSGYEQYF. Together with reference TRBV5-1 and TRBJ2-7, the CDR3 gives the full variable domain: KAGVTQTPRYLIKTRGQQVTLSCSPISGHRSVSWYQQTPGQGLQFLFEYFSETQRNKGNFPGRFSGRQFSNSRSEMNVSTLELGDSALYLCASSLESGSGYEQYFGPGTRLTVT.

Note on this clonotype: This clone may be a read error of a much larger clone one base away. The chain couples TRBV4-2 to TRBJ2-1; 12 bases fit TRBD2. Germline values: CDR1 LGHNA, CDR2 YNFKEQ. The V and J ends lost 1 base and 11 bases, in that order; junction bases with no gene match: 6. This CDR3 contains 15 residues. The CDR3 sequence is CASSQGLAGESKQFF. As DNA, the CDR3 is TGTGCCAGCAGCCAAGGACTAGCGGGAGAGAGTAAGCAGTTCTTC.

CDR3 residues: CASSPRRNGYTF. DNA of the CDR3: TGTGCCAGCAGTCCCCGGAGGAATGGCTACACCTTC. The chain links TRBV6-5 to TRBJ1-2; unclear D gene. The V gene's germline CDR1 is MNHEY and CDR2 SVGAGI. The CDR3 sequence is 12 residues long. Deletions cut 5 bases from V and 6 bases from J, with 10 bases between.